The rows below give T cell receptor beta chains drawn from one sample of a study of control samples from healthy donors and cancer patients. TCRdb's copy holds only in-frame clones and misses some; the assay was immunoSEQ multiplex PCR. The profile shows tens of thousands of clones, 70% to 85% of them singletons. Sequencing was done on a sample of PBMCs. The receptors here all came from a man between 65 and 85 years old with lung cancer. Both conserved end residues are part of each CDR3. The order of the fields is J gene, CDR3 length, V gene, clone size, CDR3 protein. Expanded clones are given a class, and other clones once, few, many or no size at all.

J gene: TRBJ2-6
CDR3 length: 17
V gene: TRBV7-3
clone size: NA
CDR3 protein: CASSLSGTSSRANVLTF

J gene: TRBJ2-1
CDR3 length: 16
V gene: TRBV9
clone size: NA
CDR3 protein: CASSVGFYGSYNEQFF

J gene: TRBJ2-1
CDR3 length: 18
V gene: TRBV27
clone size: NA
CDR3 protein: CASSLSIFDVSSYNEQFF

J gene: TRBJ2-5
CDR3 length: 11
V gene: TRBV6-2/TRBV6-3
clone size: NA
CDR3 protein: CASSLKETQYF

J gene: TRBJ2-7
CDR3 length: 17
V gene: TRBV7-9
clone size: NA
CDR3 protein: CASSPPPTVKASYEQYF

J gene: TRBJ2-3
CDR3 length: 15
V gene: TRBV4-1
clone size: NA
CDR3 protein: CASSPLGRGPDTQYF

J gene: TRBJ2-1
CDR3 length: 17
V gene: TRBV27
clone size: NA
CDR3 protein: CASSLTGTLSSYNEQFF

J gene: TRBJ1-1
CDR3 length: 15
V gene: TRBV28
clone size: NA
CDR3 protein: CASSHLGGLNTEAFF

J gene: TRBJ2-7
CDR3 length: 16
V gene: TRBV11-2
clone size: NA
CDR3 protein: CASSLVSGTGGGEQYF

J gene: TRBJ2-7
CDR3 length: 9
V gene: TRBV30
clone size: NA
CDR3 protein: CAEGGEQYF

J gene: TRBJ1-4
CDR3 length: 13
V gene: TRBV7-6
clone size: NA
CDR3 protein: CASSTKEGEKLFF

J gene: TRBJ1-5
CDR3 length: 13
V gene: TRBV12-3/TRBV12-4
clone size: NA
CDR3 protein: CASKQGANQPQHF

J gene: TRBJ2-7
CDR3 length: 14
V gene: TRBV19
clone size: NA
CDR3 protein: CASSLRDRVYEQYF

J gene: TRBJ2-7
CDR3 length: 17
V gene: TRBV5-6
clone size: NA
CDR3 protein: CASSEGQLRLGSYEQYF

J gene: TRBJ1-6
CDR3 length: 15
V gene: TRBV7-8
clone size: NA
CDR3 protein: CASSSAGQVNSPLHF

J gene: TRBJ1-5
CDR3 length: 16
V gene: TRBV19
clone size: NA
CDR3 protein: CASRGRGSFGNQPQHF

J gene: TRBJ1-2
CDR3 length: 13
V gene: TRBV5-6
clone size: NA
CDR3 protein: CASSQQGIYGYTF

J gene: TRBJ2-5
CDR3 length: 15
V gene: TRBV25-1
clone size: NA
CDR3 protein: CASSEWDRGRETQYF

J gene: TRBJ2-3
CDR3 length: 15
V gene: TRBV6-5
clone size: NA
CDR3 protein: CASSRQGAPTDTQYF

J gene: TRBJ2-3
CDR3 length: 11
V gene: TRBV3-1/TRBV3-2
clone size: NA
CDR3 protein: CASSQVHTQYF

J gene: TRBJ1-2
CDR3 length: 15
V gene: TRBV7-9
clone size: NA
CDR3 protein: CASSLAQGSLYGYTF

J gene: TRBJ2-6
CDR3 length: 16
V gene: TRBV24-1
clone size: NA
CDR3 protein: CATSTYGASGANVLTF

J gene: TRBJ2-7
CDR3 length: 14
V gene: TRBV5-4
clone size: NA
CDR3 protein: CASSPGQAIYEQYF

J gene: TRBJ2-1
CDR3 length: 15
V gene: TRBV19
clone size: NA
CDR3 protein: CASRASGASYNEQFF

J gene: TRBJ1-2
CDR3 length: 15
V gene: TRBV5-1
clone size: NA
CDR3 protein: CASSLDGQGAYGYTF

J gene: TRBJ2-2
CDR3 length: 15
V gene: TRBV6-6
clone size: NA
CDR3 protein: CASSLGQANTGELFF

J gene: TRBJ2-7
CDR3 length: 15
V gene: TRBV6-5
clone size: NA
CDR3 protein: CASSYSDLRSYEQYF

J gene: TRBJ2-6
CDR3 length: 18
V gene: TRBV1
clone size: NA
CDR3 protein: CTSSEQSLCKSRANVLTF

J gene: TRBJ1-3
CDR3 length: 15
V gene: TRBV14
clone size: NA
CDR3 protein: CASSQEELSGNTIYF

J gene: TRBJ2-7
CDR3 length: 15
V gene: TRBV3-1/TRBV3-2
clone size: NA
CDR3 protein: CASSHRHRELYEQYF

J gene: TRBJ2-1
CDR3 length: 18
V gene: TRBV27
clone size: NA
CDR3 protein: CASSLSSLARSSYNEQFF

J gene: TRBJ1-1
CDR3 length: 15
V gene: TRBV5-4
clone size: NA
CDR3 protein: CASSLDSNTNTEAFF

J gene: TRBJ1-2
CDR3 length: 17
V gene: TRBV7-9
clone size: NA
CDR3 protein: CASSPRNYRSGPYGYTF

J gene: TRBJ1-2
CDR3 length: 15
V gene: TRBV5-1
clone size: once
CDR3 protein: CASSLARAADYGYTF

J gene: TRBJ2-2
CDR3 length: 16
V gene: TRBV5-1
clone size: NA
CDR3 protein: CASSLVGTTRDGELFF

J gene: TRBJ2-7
CDR3 length: 12
V gene: TRBV6-5
clone size: NA
CDR3 protein: CASRESSYEQYF

J gene: TRBJ2-3
CDR3 length: 13
V gene: TRBV24-1
clone size: NA
CDR3 protein: CATMGGGSDTQYF

J gene: TRBJ1-2
CDR3 length: 15
V gene: TRBV15
clone size: NA
CDR3 protein: CATSSRQGSWAGYTF

J gene: TRBJ2-2
CDR3 length: 13
V gene: TRBV5-4
clone size: NA
CDR3 protein: CASSLTRTGELFF

J gene: TRBJ2-1
CDR3 length: 13
V gene: TRBV14
clone size: NA
CDR3 protein: CASSLDYYNEQFF

J gene: TRBJ1-5
CDR3 length: 15
V gene: TRBV3-1/TRBV3-2
clone size: once
CDR3 protein: CASSRGVISNQPQHF

J gene: TRBJ2-7
CDR3 length: 15
V gene: TRBV25-1
clone size: NA
CDR3 protein: CASSESVTIAYEQYF

J gene: TRBJ1-6
CDR3 length: 17
V gene: TRBV21-1
clone size: many
CDR3 protein: CASSKFVGTGSTSPLHF

J gene: TRBJ1-5
CDR3 length: 14
V gene: TRBV2
clone size: NA
CDR3 protein: CASSETRINQPQHF

J gene: TRBJ1-2
CDR3 length: 14
V gene: TRBV14
clone size: NA
CDR3 protein: CASTQSGGWGGYTF

J gene: TRBJ1-2
CDR3 length: 18
V gene: TRBV4-2
clone size: few
CDR3 protein: CASSPRQGSSSANYGYTF